Following are 11 T cell receptor beta chains from one sample sequenced in a study of CD8+CD57+ T cells in acquired aplastic anemia. TCR beta VDJ and CDR3 profiling used genomic DNA as template. From the reads, TCRdb called clonotypes with MiXCR, one entry per CDR3 protein. The sample lists around 180,000 distinct CDR3 sequences; 55% to 75% were seen once. Sequences were obtained from sorted CD4+, CD8+, or CD8+CD57+ T cells (not recorded which) from PBMCs. Receptors originate from a human donor in good health.

The J gene is TRBJ2-2, the V gene TRBV7-8; D is undetermined. The CDR3 sequence is 15 residues long. Germline loops: CDR1 SGHVS, CDR2 FQNEAQ. V dropped 7 bases and J dropped 1 base, with 13 bases sitting between them. The CDR3 nucleotides read TGTGCCAGCACCAAATGGGATGTGAACACCGGGGAGCTGTTTTTT. Translation: CASTKWDVNTGELFF.

The rearrangement uses TRBV9 and TRBJ2-1; TRBD1 aligns across 8 bases. This CDR3 comprises 17 residues. From germline, CDR1 is SGDLS and CDR2 YYNGEE. The V gene end was trimmed by 0 bases and the J gene end by 4 bases; junction bases not matched to a gene: 9. The CDR3 region has the DNA TGTGCCAGCAGCGTAGCTGGGGTCCGGGACAGGTACAATGAGCAGTTCTTC. It specifies CASSVAGVRDRYNEQFF.

V and J are TRBV7-2 and TRBJ2-7; D is unclear. Trimming removed 1 base from V and 11 bases from J, with 15 bases in between. This CDR3 is 13 amino acids long. Per the germline V gene, CDR1 is SGHTA and CDR2 is FQGNSA. CDR3 bases: TGTGCCAGCAGCTTAGATCGTTCCCGGTGGGAGTACTTC. This codes for CASSLDRSRWEYF.

This clonotype was detected only a few times. The chain is built from TRBV20-1 and TRBJ2-1; D perhaps matches TRBD2 (6 bases). In germline, CDR1 is DFQATT, CDR2 SNEGSKA (reference sequence). The length of the CDR3 is 15 residues. Trimming left V 0 bases short and J 4 bases short, with 13 bases between. The CDR3 region is CSARDGDLGYNEQFF. The CDR3 DNA sequence: TGCAGTGCTAGAGATGGGGACTTGGGTTACAATGAGCAGTTCTTC.

In its sample, this clonotype was seen a few times. The rearrangement links TRBV7-9 to TRBJ1-1; possible D gene TRBD1, 5 bases. The CDR3 contains 15 residues. The germline V gene encodes CDR1 SEHNR and CDR2 FQNEAQ (reference sequence). V was trimmed by 1 base and J by 4 bases, leaving 13 bases between them. The CDR3 sequence: CASSLGKGQRTEAFF. The DNA of the CDR3 is TGTGCCAGCAGCTTAGGGAAGGGGCAGCGCACTGAAGCTTTCTTT.

The rearrangement links TRBV6-5 to TRBJ2-3; 7 bases fit TRBD1. CDR3 length: 17 amino acids. Trimming took 6 bases from V and 0 from J; bases not matched to a gene: 12. The germline V gene has CDR1 MNHEY and CDR2 SVGAGI. CDR3 sequence reads: CASSSDWTGSSTDTQYF. DNA of the CDR3: TGTGCCAGCAGCAGCGACTGGACAGGCTCTAGCACAGATACGCAGTATTTT.

This clonotype was detected a few times. CDR3 region: CASSLDLASGFYEQYF. In DNA, the CDR3 is TGTGCCAGCAGCTTAGATTTGGCTAGCGGATTCTACGAGCAGTACTTC. This chain joins TRBV7-6 and TRBJ2-7, with 7 bases that match TRBD2. CDR3 length equals 16 residues. CDR1 and CDR2 from the germline V gene are SGHVS and FNYEAQ. Trimming took 1 base from V and 3 from J; bases not matched to a gene: 9.

The V and J genes are TRBV7-2 and TRBJ1-6; a weak D match, TRBD1 (6 bases). In germline, CDR1 is SGHTA, CDR2 FQGNSA. The CDR3 sequence is 15 residues long. The V end lost 1 base, the J end lost 10 bases, and 14 bases lay between the germline ends. The CDR3 DNA follows: TGTGCCAGCAGCTTAGAGGGGGGCCCTAGATCACCCCTCCACTTT. This gives the protein CASSLEGGPRSPLHF.

J is TRBJ2-1 and V is TRBV19; the D gene is possibly TRBD1 (5 bases). In germline, CDR1 is LNHDA, CDR2 SQIVND (reference sequence). CDR3 length equals 12 residues. The V end lost 3 bases, the J end lost 5 bases, and 5 bases lay between the germline ends. The CDR3 protein is CASSIRDNEQFF. CDR3 nucleotides: TGTGCCAGTAGTATCAGGGACAATGAGCAGTTCTTC.

J is TRBJ1-5 and V is TRBV11-2, with D possibly matching TRBD1 (5 bases). The V gene lost 0 bases and the J gene lost 6 bases, with 9 bases spanning the gap. Germline CDR1 is SGHAT and CDR2 is FQNNGV. This CDR3 is 14 amino acids long. The CDR3 nucleotides are TGTGCCAGCAGCTTAGATGTACAGGCTCAGCCCCAGCATTTT. It yields the protein CASSLDVQAQPQHF.

This clonotype was picked up many times. The genes are TRBV12-3 or TRBV12-4 and TRBJ2-1; a weak D match, TRBD2 (5 bases). This CDR3 region has 16 residues. V was shortened by 3 bases and J by 4 bases, with 16 bases between the two germline ends. In nucleotides, the CDR3 is TGTGCCAGCAGTTTTTATCGGGGTGATTGGTACAATGAGCAGTTCTTC. Its translation is CASSFYRGDWYNEQFF.